This TCR beta chain emerged from a study of T-cell memory formation after mild COVID-19. Study observations and caveats: Among clones contracting day 15 to 85, CD4/CD8 was balanced, whereas later expanders leaned CD4+. Pre-infection memory harbored some responding clones, suggesting cross-reactive memory joined. Largely, contracting CD4+ clones fell within CM and EM, and contracting CD8+ clones within EMRA.

Trimming cost V 5 bases and J 4 bases; bases outside gene matches: 13. The germline CDR1 and CDR2 sequences are DFQATT and SNEGSKA (reference sequence). The CDR3 is 15 amino acids. This clonotype turned up a few times. The antigen is undetermined. 5'RACE, which relied on constant-segment primers, yielded TCR alpha and TCR beta cDNA libraries carrying sample barcodes and UMIs. TCRdb independently ran MiXCR on the 5' RACE reads; one entry per CDR3 protein. The sample has 280,000 or so distinct CDR3 sequences, approximately 8% seen once; the top ten hold around a fifth. Material for sequencing was PBMCs or a T cell subset sorted from them (not recorded which). The receptor's source is a man between 18 and 29 years old who had mild COVID-19 (a few samples of this study predate the infection). Cell type and time point are not known. This rearrangement joins TRBV20-1 to TRBJ2-7; 8 positions agree with TRBD1. CDR3 in DNA: TGCAGTGCTGATGGACAGGGACCTCCGTGTTACGAGCAGTACTTC. This gives the protein CSADGQGPPCYEQYF.